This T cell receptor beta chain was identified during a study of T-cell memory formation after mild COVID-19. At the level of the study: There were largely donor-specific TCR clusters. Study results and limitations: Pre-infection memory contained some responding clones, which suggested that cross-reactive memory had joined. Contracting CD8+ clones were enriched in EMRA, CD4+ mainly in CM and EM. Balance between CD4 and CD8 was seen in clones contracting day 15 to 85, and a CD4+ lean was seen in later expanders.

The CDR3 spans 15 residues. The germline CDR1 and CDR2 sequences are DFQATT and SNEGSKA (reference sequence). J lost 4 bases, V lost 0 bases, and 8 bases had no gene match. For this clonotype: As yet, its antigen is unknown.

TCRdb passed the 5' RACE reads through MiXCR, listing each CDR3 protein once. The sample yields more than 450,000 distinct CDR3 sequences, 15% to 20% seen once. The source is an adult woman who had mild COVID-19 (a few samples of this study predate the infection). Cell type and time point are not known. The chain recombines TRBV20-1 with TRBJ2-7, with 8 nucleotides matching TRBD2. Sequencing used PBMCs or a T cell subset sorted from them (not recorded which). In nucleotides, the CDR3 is TGCAGTGCTAGAGAGCCCAGCGGGAGCTTTTACGAGCAGTACTTC. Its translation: CSAREPSGSFYEQYF.